These 9 T cell receptor beta chains came from one sample sequenced in a study of cytomegalovirus exposure and HLA in healthy donors. The PCR contained 60 Vbeta and 13 Jbeta primers. The data were produced by immunoSEQ multiplex PCR, yet TCRdb's version contains in-frame clones alone and is incomplete. The sample gives approximately 110,000 clones, less than 20% of which show up once; 1.5% to 2% is in the top ten. The sequencing sample was made of PBMCs. The receptors here all came from a young woman in good health and CMV-seronegative.

The rearrangement links TRBV7-6 to TRBJ2-3, with a weak D call TRBD1 (5 bases). Germline CDR1 and CDR2: SGHVS and FNYEAQ. The CDR3 is made up of 14 amino acids. Trimming shortened V by 4 bases and J by 2 bases, and 10 bases separated the two germline ends. CDR3 sequence reads: CASSWGQNTDTQYF. Here the CDR3 DNA reads TGTGCCAGCAGCTGGGGCCAGAACACAGATACGCAGTATTTT.

The table lists this clone with a few counts. The chain couples TRBV4-1 to TRBJ1-2; the match to TRBD1 covers 11 bases. CDR1 MGHRA and CDR2 YSYEKL come from the germline V gene. J was trimmed by 9 bases and V by 4 bases; bases with no gene match: 7. This CDR3 contains 14 residues. The CDR3 nucleotides read TGCGCCAGCAGCCCCCAGGACAGGGGGCAAAGCTACACCTTC. Translating it yields CASSPQDRGQSYTF.

The V and J genes are TRBV5-1 and TRBJ2-7, with D possibly being TRBD1 (5 bases). V was shortened by 0 bases and J by 3 bases, with 16 bases between the two germline ends. The CDR3 loop spans 16 amino acids. CDR1 is SGHRS, CDR2 YFSETQ, per germline. The CDR3 DNA sequence: TGCGCCAGCAGCTTGGGTCCCGCAGGGAAGATCTACGAGCAGTACTTC. It codes for CASSLGPAGKIYEQYF.

This clone was found a few times. The chain recombines TRBV15 with TRBJ2-7; D is perhaps TRBD2 (5 bases). The CDR3 runs 15 residues. Trimming pared 1 base from V and 4 bases from J, leaving 14 bases between. The germline gives CDR1 LNHNV, CDR2 YYDKDF (reference sequence). Here the CDR3 reads CATSRGRSVTYEQYF. CDR3 in DNA: TGTGCCACCAGCAGAGGGAGGTCAGTGACGTACGAGCAGTACTTC.

The chain links TRBV7-8 to TRBJ2-7; TRBD1 matches 7 bases. The CDR3 totals 13 residues. The V gene's germline CDR1 is SGHVS and CDR2 FQNEAQ. The J segment lost 3 bases and the V segment lost 5 bases, leaving 4 bases of the junction unmatched. The CDR3, as DNA: TGTGCCAGCAGCCCAAACAGGGGCTACGAGCAGTACTTC. This encodes CASSPNRGYEQYF.

The rearrangement uses TRBV5-5 and TRBJ1-6; 8 bases align to TRBD1. V shed 6 bases, J shed 2 bases, and the junction held 7 bases outside the gene matches. The CDR3 sequence is 16 residues long. Germline-derived CDR1 and CDR2 are SGHKS and YYEKEE (reference sequence). CDR3 DNA: TGTGCCAGCACCGTTACAGGGGGTACCTATAATTCACCCCTCCACTTT. This codes for CASTVTGGTYNSPLHF.

This clone appeared a few times. V usage is TRBV29-1 and J usage is TRBJ2-7; TRBD2 aligns across 10 bases. J gave up 7 bases and V 4 bases, and 16 bases lay outside the gene matches. The germline CDR1 and CDR2 sequences are SQVTM and ANQGSEA. The CDR3 has 16 amino acids. The CDR3 spells CSVVQLVASGSREQYF. The DNA of the CDR3 is TGCAGCGTTGTACAATTGGTCGCTAGCGGGAGTCGGGAGCAGTACTTC.

This rearrangement joins TRBV6-1 to TRBJ2-7, with D perhaps matching TRBD1 (7 bases). Germline V gene data show CDR1 as MNHNS and CDR2 as SASEGT. The CDR3 is 15 amino acids. V was shortened by 6 bases and J by 0 bases, with 15 bases between the two germline ends. This chain's CDR3 is CASREGAHISYEQYF. The CDR3 DNA sequence: TGTGCCAGCAGGGAGGGGGCCCACATCTCCTACGAGCAGTACTTC.

V is TRBV5-1 and J is TRBJ2-5, with 8 bases fitting TRBD1. The DNA end is a closer match to TRBJ2-7, so the J assignment may be wrong. CDR3 size: 14 residues. CDR1 SGHRS and CDR2 YFSETQ come from the germline V gene. The DNA of the CDR3 is TGCGCCAGCAGCTCGGACAGGGAGGTCTACGAGCAGTACTTC. Its protein is CASSSDREVYEQYF.